These 20 T cell receptor beta chains were all obtained from the same sample, sequenced in a study of T-cell reconstitution after alpha-beta-depleted transplantation in children. The TCRbeta library incorporated unique molecular identifiers. Using its own MiXCR run on the PCR reads, TCRdb lists one record per CDR3 protein. Here the sample spans 600,000 or so distinct CDR3 sequences, under 25% being singletons. Here the sequenced sample was PBMCs, mostly from graft donor cells, taken 360 days after TCRalphabeta/CD19-depleted stem cell transplant. The source of these receptors is a boy under two years old who had a stem cell transplant for acute myeloid leukemia, so the T cells may come from the graft donor.

This clonotype was seen more than once but under ten times. The chain is built from TRBV20-1 and TRBJ2-2; 8 bases align to TRBD2. V shed 6 bases and J 4 bases; nucleotides not matched to a gene: 4. The germline V gene encodes CDR1 DFQATT and CDR2 SNEGSKA (reference sequence). The CDR3 runs to 13 residues. The DNA for the CDR3 is TGCAGTGCAACTAGCGGCGGCACCGGGGAGCTGTTTTTT. It specifies CSATSGGTGELFF.

This clonotype was observed a handful of times. The V call is TRBV5-5, the J call TRBJ2-7; no definite D call. The CDR3 runs 12 residues. Deletions cut 0 bases from V and 2 bases from J, with 3 bases between. CDR1 SGHKS and CDR2 YYEKEE come from the germline V gene (reference sequence). The CDR3: CASSLEPYEQYV. CDR3 coding DNA: TGTGCCAGCAGCTTGGAACCCTACGAGCAGTACGTC.

This clonotype has a count of ten or more. The chain carries TRBV6-5 and TRBJ1-2; D unresolved. The CDR3 totals 15 residues. Trimming took 3 bases from V and 0 from J, leaving 11 bases between them. Germline V CDR1 and CDR2: MNHEY, SVGAGI. This CDR3 is CASSYLETANYGYTF. Written as DNA, the CDR3 is TGTGCCAGCAGTTATTTGGAAACCGCTAACTATGGCTACACCTTC.

In its sample, this clonotype was seen many times. The rearrangement joins TRBV5-1 to TRBJ2-3, with 15 positions matching TRBD2. Per germline, CDR1 SGHRS and CDR2 YFSETQ. This CDR3 comprises 17 residues. J lost 3 bases, V lost 4 bases, and 6 bases had no gene match. CDR3 amino acids: CASSLRTSGGGTDTQYF. The CDR3 nucleotides read TGCGCCAGCAGCCTCCGGACTAGCGGGGGGGGAACAGATACGCAGTATTTT.

This clonotype appeared a few times. The rearrangement links TRBV12-3 or TRBV12-4 to TRBJ2-3; TRBD1 matches at 8 bases. There are 15 residues in the CDR3. With 7 bases clipped from V and 4 bases from J, the junction kept 10 bases outside the gene matches. The CDR3 sequence is CASNQGALGADTQYF. In DNA form, the CDR3 reads TGTGCCAGCAACCAGGGGGCATTGGGGGCAGATACGCAGTATTTT.

V is TRBV28 and J is TRBJ2-1; possibly TRBD1 for D (6 bases). Germline CDR1 reads MDHEN; CDR2 reads SYDVKM. V lost 10 bases and J 0 bases, leaving 16 bases between the germline ends. The CDR3 runs 15 residues. The CDR3 DNA sequence: TGTGCCATATGCTCGAACAGGGTCTCCTACAATGAGCAGTTCTTC. This encodes CAICSNRVSYNEQFF. The full variable domain, with the rest looked up from reference TRBV28 and TRBJ2-1, is DVKVTQSSRYLVKRTGEKVFLECVQDMDHENMFWYRQDPGLGLRLIYFSYDVKMKEKGDIPEGYSVSREKKERFSLILESASTNQTSMYLCAICSNRVSYNEQFFGPGTRLTVL.

This clonotype was seen a handful of times. The chain employs TRBV20-1 and TRBJ2-7, with 10 bases lining up with TRBD2. From germline, CDR1 is DFQATT and CDR2 SNEGSKA (reference sequence). The ends lost 4 bases at V and 6 bases at J; junction bases unmatched: 9. The CDR3 runs 14 residues. CDR3: CSATSLAGVGEQYF. CDR3 coding DNA: TGCAGTGCTACCTCCCTAGCGGGGGTGGGCGAGCAGTACTTC.

Ten or more counts support this clonotype. The rearrangement joins TRBV12-5 to TRBJ2-1; D perhaps matches TRBD2 (5 bases). This CDR3 comprises 16 residues. Deletions cut 3 bases from V and 2 bases from J, with 14 bases between. Germline CDR1 is LGHNT and CDR2 is FRNRAP. The CDR3 DNA is TGTGCTAGTGGTTTTGGTCCACTAGGCACCTACAATGAGCAGTTCTTC. Translated, it gives CASGFGPLGTYNEQFF.

The chain links TRBV15 to TRBJ2-2, with D perhaps matching TRBD1 (6 bases). CDR3 length: 14 amino acids. Germline CDR1 is LNHNV and CDR2 is YYDKDF (reference sequence). The V and J ends lost 0 bases and 6 bases respectively, with 8 bases between them. The CDR3 here is CATSREGGPGELFF. Written as DNA, the CDR3 is TGTGCCACCAGCAGAGAAGGGGGACCCGGGGAGCTGTTTTTT.

The sample holds a few counts of this clonotype. V and J are TRBV12-3 or TRBV12-4 and TRBJ2-7; D call uncertain. V lost 4 bases and J lost 2, with 12 bases in between. This CDR3 contains 14 residues. The DNA for the CDR3 is TGTGCCAGCAGTTCCCTGTCTTTTCCCTACGAGCAGTACTTC. Protein product: CASSSLSFPYEQYF.

Ten or more counts support this clonotype. This chain uses TRBV2 with TRBJ1-1; 9 nucleotides line up with TRBD1. The CDR3 has 14 amino acids. The junction had 17 bases not matched to a gene; V was cut back by 10 bases and J by 11 bases. Per the germline V gene, CDR1 is SNHLY and CDR2 is FYNNEI. For the CDR3, the DNA is TGTGCCACCTCAGCCGGACAGGGGTTAAGGCCTGCTTTCTTT. Protein product: CATSAGQGLRPAFF. The whole variable domain, remainder taken from reference TRBV2 and TRBJ1-1, is EPEVTQTPSHQVTQMGQEVILRCVPISNHLYFYWYRQILGQKVEFLVSFYNNEISEKSEIFDDQFSVERPDGSNFTLKIRSTKLEDSAMYFCATSAGQGLRPAFFGQGTRLTVV.

This chain uses TRBV2 with TRBJ2-5; no clear D gene. Germline V gene sequence: CDR1 SNHLY, CDR2 FYNNEI. CDR3 length: 14 amino acids. The V and J ends lost 3 bases and 0 bases respectively, with 8 bases between them. The CDR3 loop is CASSEEHNQETQYF. DNA of the CDR3: TGTGCCAGCAGTGAGGAACACAACCAAGAGACCCAGTACTTC.

This clonotype was detected ten times or more. The chain couples TRBV25-1 to TRBJ2-4, with 8 bases aligning to TRBD1. V shed 2 bases, J shed 8 bases, and the junction held 5 bases outside the gene matches. Per the germline V gene, CDR1 is MGHDK and CDR2 is SYGVNS. This CDR3 has 14 residues. The CDR3 region has the DNA TGTGCCAGCAGTGAACGGACAGGGATCGACATTCAGTACTTC. Translation gives CASSERTGIDIQYF.

In this sample, this clonotype turned up many times. The J gene is TRBJ1-1, the V gene TRBV20-1; maybe TRBD1 (6 bases). The CDR3 has 13 amino acids. Trimming stripped 2 bases from V and 3 bases from J, with 10 bases between. Germline values: CDR1 DFQATT, CDR2 SNEGSKA (reference sequence). The DNA of the CDR3 is TGCAGTGCTAGACCAGGGGTGGACACTGAAGCTTTCTTT. It translates to CSARPGVDTEAFF.

This clonotype showed up just a few times. One base away lies a much larger clone, so this may be a sequencing read error. The chain is built from TRBV9 and TRBJ1-2; 7 bases agree with TRBD1. V gave up 3 bases and J gave up 4 bases; unmatched junction bases: 3. The V gene's germline CDR1 is SGDLS and CDR2 YYNGEE. CDR3 length: 13 amino acids. For the CDR3, the DNA is TGTGCCAGCAGCGCCGGGACAGTCTATGGCTACACCTTC. It encodes CASSAGTVYGYTF.

This clonotype was counted only a few times. This chain connects TRBV7-7 to TRBJ2-7; D gene ambiguous. The CDR3 length is 13 residues. Germline values: CDR1 SSHAT, CDR2 FNYEAQ (reference sequence). V was clipped by 0 bases and J by 7 bases, with 10 bases between them. The CDR3 bases are TGTGCCAGCAGCTTAGCAAATTTTGGGGAGCAGTACTTC. Protein product: CASSLANFGEQYF.

CDR3 bases: TGCGCCAGCAGCTTCCCTGGGCAGGGAGAGCAGTTCTTC. As protein: CASSFPGQGEQFF. The genes are TRBV5-1 and TRBJ2-1; D perhaps matches TRBD1 (5 bases). The CDR3 sequence is 13 residues long. V lost 2 bases and J 10 bases, leaving 13 bases between the germline ends. Germline V gene lookup returns CDR1 SGHRS and CDR2 YFSETQ.

The rearrangement uses TRBV6-1 and TRBJ2-5; 7 nucleotides align to TRBD1. The CDR3 loop spans 14 amino acids. Unmatched junction bases numbered 6, after V lost 6 bases and J lost 2 bases. The V gene's germline CDR1 is MNHNS and CDR2 SASEGT. The CDR3 is CASRDPGGQETQYF. CDR3 DNA sequence: TGTGCCAGCAGAGATCCAGGGGGTCAAGAGACCCAGTACTTC.

The V call is TRBV25-1, the J call TRBJ1-1; a possible D gene is TRBD1 (6 bases). This CDR3 region has 12 residues. Germline V gives CDR1 MGHDK, CDR2 SYGVNS. Deletions cut 7 bases from V and 8 bases from J, with 14 bases between. CDR3 in amino acids: CASKGTSQEAFF. The DNA for the CDR3 is TGTGCCAGCAAGGGGACATCTCAAGAAGCTTTCTTT.

The table lists this clonotype with a few counts. This chain links TRBV4-3 with TRBJ2-1; no clear D. The CDR3 has 13 residues. Germline V gene lookup returns CDR1 LGHNA and CDR2 YSLEER. Trimming pared 0 bases from V and 9 bases from J, leaving 9 bases between. This chain's CDR3 is CASSQDAVAEQFF. The CDR3 nucleotides read TGCGCCAGCAGCCAAGATGCAGTTGCTGAGCAGTTCTTC.